This T cell receptor (beta chain) was retrieved from a study of HIV-infected patients and healthy controls (dated by TCRdb to the mid-2010s). Library preparation was by 5' RACE. Sequencer: Illumina MiSeq. TCRdb applied fastp at Q25 and MiXCR to the public reads, then kept only in-frame beta chains. Each CDR3 protein gets just one entry, which takes the most common genes and DNA from the rows behind it. The sample has 18,000 or so distinct CDR3 sequences on record, roughly 20% of them singletons. The ten largest clones capture around 35% of the sample. Between the V and J ends, shortened by 5 bases and 3 bases respectively, the junction contains 17 bases. CDR1 DFQATT and CDR2 SNEGSKA are derived from the germline V gene (reference sequence). The CDR3 sequence holds 15 residues, the cysteine and phenylalanine included. CDR3 DNA is the only sequence kept; it has 45 bases, read in frame from the first base.

This clonotype qualifies as medium-sized (0.01 to 0.1%). Its recognized antigen is unknown. There are no base qualities to consult, and no much larger clone falls within one base. Sequences were obtained from CD8+ T cells from blood. This clonotype originated in a human donor in good health. The sequence joins TRBV20-1 to TRBJ2-1; the best D guess is TRBD1, with 7 bases matching. The nucleotide sequence reads as follows: TGCAGTGCTTTAGTCAGGGGGAGGTACTACAATGAGCAGTTCTTC. Its coded protein is CSALVRGRYYNEQFF.